The 10 T cell receptor beta chains below all came from one sample that was sequenced in a study of T cell responses to AZD1222 COVID-19 vaccine. The repertoire was sequenced with immunoSEQ multiplex PCR; TCRdb's copy has only in-frame clones and lacks some. Among 75,000 to 90,000 clones listed, about 72% were seen once. The sequencing used peripheral blood, collected on day 0 of AZD1222 vaccination. The receptors come from an adult in good health.

The gene calls are TRBV5-4 and TRBJ2-6, with D unclear. Between the trimmed V and J ends, which lost 5 bases and 0 bases, there was a span of 12 bases. The CDR3 loop spans 16 amino acids. Germline V CDR1 and CDR2: SGHNT, YYREEE (reference sequence). DNA of the CDR3: TGTGCCAGCAGATCACAACAAGTCTCTGGGGCCAACGTCCTGACTTTC. Protein sequence: CASRSQQVSGANVLTF.

The chain employs TRBV5-6 and TRBJ2-7; D not resolved. Between the trimmed V and J ends, which lost 4 bases and 3 bases, there was a span of 5 bases. Germline values: CDR1 SGHDT, CDR2 YYEEEE. This CDR3 region has 11 residues. CDR3 region: CASSLYYEQYF. DNA for the CDR3: TGTGCCAGCAGCCTTTACTACGAGCAGTACTTC.

CDR3 protein: CASNAYTTGEAFF. CDR3 DNA: TGTGCCAGCAACGCTTATACGACAGGGGAGGCTTTCTTT. V and J are TRBV7-9 and TRBJ1-1; TRBD1 matches at 8 bases. The CDR3 is 13 amino acids. Looked up from germline, CDR1 is SEHNR and CDR2 is FQNEAQ (reference sequence). Unmatched junction bases numbered 12, after V lost 7 bases and J lost 11 bases.

The chain links TRBV10-3 to TRBJ1-2; no definite D call. Germline assignment: CDR1 ENHRY and CDR2 SYGVKD. This CDR3 is built from 15 residues. Trimming pared 3 bases from V and 2 bases from J, leaving 13 bases between. Here the CDR3 DNA reads TGTGCCATCAGTGAAGGTGTAGGAAGAAACTATGGCTACACCTTC. Protein: CAISEGVGRNYGYTF.

This clone was found a few times. The chain is built from TRBV18 and TRBJ1-1; D is perhaps TRBD1 (6 bases). The CDR3 totals 16 residues. CDR1 KGHSH and CDR2 LQKENI come from the germline V gene. Trimming left V 3 bases short and J 6 bases short, with 20 bases between. The CDR3 sequence is CASSPRDSRGGSEAFF. CDR3 bases: TGTGCCAGCTCACCTCGAGACTCCAGGGGTGGGTCTGAAGCTTTCTTT.

The chain has TRBV14 and TRBJ2-7; 9 nucleotides align to TRBD1. The V gene's germline CDR1 is SGHDN and CDR2 FVKESK. The ends lost 3 bases at V and 2 bases at J; junction bases unmatched: 5. This CDR3 spans 15 amino acids. The CDR3 nucleotides are TGTGCCAGCAGCCACCGGGACAGGGCCCCCTACGAGCAGTACTTC. Translation gives CASSHRDRAPYEQYF.

The rearrangement joins TRBV7-6 to TRBJ2-3; 11 bases match TRBD2. The CDR3 extends over 17 amino acids. The V segment lost 6 bases and the J segment 6 bases; nucleotides outside the gene matches: 14. The germline CDR1 and CDR2 sequences are SGHVS and FNYEAQ. This CDR3 is CASRRTLAGGRPDTQYF. The CDR3 bases are TGTGCCAGCAGACGGACTCTAGCGGGAGGAAGGCCCGATACGCAGTATTTT.

The gene calls are TRBV5-1 and TRBJ2-7, with 12 positions matching TRBD2. Germline trimming cut 2 bases from V and 6 bases from J; bases unmatched to any gene: 6. This CDR3 spans 15 amino acids. Germline V gene data show CDR1 as SGHRS and CDR2 as YFSETQ. CDR3 region: CASSFSSGRAAEQYF. For the CDR3, the DNA is TGCGCCAGCAGCTTCTCTAGCGGGAGGGCCGCCGAGCAGTACTTC.

The V gene is TRBV15, the J gene TRBJ2-5; D is perhaps TRBD1 (6 bases). CDR1 LNHNV and CDR2 YYDKDF come from the germline V gene (reference sequence). Trimming took off 0 bases at V and 2 bases at J, with 13 bases between the two ends. This CDR3 has 16 residues. Here the CDR3 DNA reads TGTGCCACCAGCAGAGATCGGGTGCAGGGGCAAGAGACCCAGTACTTC. Its protein product is CATSRDRVQGQETQYF. Filled out from reference TRBV15 and TRBJ2-5, the complete variable domain reads DAMVIQNPRYQVTQFGKPVTLSCSQTLNHNVMYWYQQKSSQAPKLLFHYYDKDFNNEADTPDNFQSRRPNTSFCFLDIRSPGLGDTAMYLCATSRDRVQGQETQYFGPGTRLLVL.

The V and J genes are TRBV19 and TRBJ2-1, with 8 nucleotides matching TRBD2. The germline V gene encodes CDR1 LNHDA and CDR2 SQIVND (reference sequence). This CDR3 spans 14 amino acids. Unmatched junction bases numbered 8, after V lost 6 bases and J lost 7 bases. The CDR3 loop reads CASRSGRGWNEQFF. CDR3 coding DNA: TGTGCCAGTAGGAGCGGGAGAGGGTGGAATGAGCAGTTCTTC.